The 17 T cell receptor beta chains in this list originate from one sample, sequenced in a study of T cell responses to AZD1222 COVID-19 vaccine. Libraries were prepared by immunoSEQ multiplex PCR; TCRdb keeps only in-frame clonotypes and omits some of them. This sample has more than 95,000 clones, with 88% found just once. Sequencing used peripheral blood, obtained on day 0 of AZD1222 vaccination. The source is an adult in good health.

The chain recombines TRBV7-9 with TRBJ2-3; D possibly uses TRBD1 or TRBD2 (7 bases each). CDR1 is SEHNR, CDR2 FQNEAQ, per germline (reference sequence). The CDR3 loop spans 17 amino acids. The ends were cut back, 4 bases at V and 6 bases at J, with 23 bases in the middle. The CDR3 sequence: CASSSRQGGAARDTQYF. As DNA, the CDR3 is TGTGCCAGCAGCTCCCGTCAGGGGGGGGCAGCGAGGGATACGCAGTATTTT.

The chain has TRBV29-1 and TRBJ2-7; no definite D call. The CDR3 consists of 11 residues. V was clipped by 0 bases and J by 4 bases, with 4 bases between them. Germline V lookup: CDR1 SQVTM, CDR2 ANQGSEA. CDR3 in amino acids: CSVEEFYEQYF. The DNA for the CDR3 is TGCAGCGTTGAAGAATTTTACGAGCAGTACTTC.

The J gene is TRBJ2-2, the V gene TRBV7-9, with D possibly matching TRBD2 (5 bases). Trimming removed 1 base at V and 2 bases at J, with 14 bases between. This CDR3 is 17 amino acids long. CDR1 is SEHNR and CDR2 is FQNEAQ in the germline V gene (reference sequence). CDR3 sequence (DNA): TGTGCCAGCAGCTTAGGGACTGCAAAAACTAACACCGGGGAGCTGTTTTTT. Its translation: CASSLGTAKTNTGELFF. The complete variable domain, with remaining parts taken from reference TRBV7-9 and TRBJ2-2, reads DTGVSQNPRHKITKRGQNVTFRCDPISEHNRLYWYRQTLGQGPEFLTYFQNEAQLEKSRLLSDRFSAERPKGSFSTLEIQRTEQGDSAMYLCASSLGTAKTNTGELFFGEGSRLTVL.

This clone was counted only a few times. The J gene is TRBJ1-1, the V gene TRBV25-1; 7 bases agree with TRBD1. The V gene end was trimmed by 10 bases and the J gene end by 11 bases; junction bases not matched to a gene: 16. Germline lookup yields CDR1 MGHDK and CDR2 SYGVNS. There are 13 residues in the CDR3. Here the CDR3 reads CATKWGEGGRAFF. CDR3 sequence (DNA): TGTGCCACCAAGTGGGGTGAAGGGGGCCGGGCTTTCTTT.

The chain uses TRBV5-1 and TRBJ1-1, with D possibly being TRBD1 (6 bases). V was cut by 0 bases and J by 9 bases, with 12 bases left in between. Looked up from germline, CDR1 is SGHRS and CDR2 is YFSETQ. The CDR3 has 13 amino acids. The CDR3 sequence: CASSLGPGQQAFF. CDR3 in DNA: TGCGCCAGCAGCTTGGGCCCGGGACAACAAGCTTTCTTT.

The sample holds one count of this clone. The V call is TRBV7-2, the J call TRBJ1-2; a weak D match, TRBD1 (5 bases). This CDR3 has 13 amino acids. The germline V gene encodes CDR1 SGHTA and CDR2 FQGNSA. Trimming removed 3 bases at V and 6 bases at J, with 11 bases between. The CDR3 is CASSFAQGDGYTF. CDR3 in DNA: TGTGCCAGCAGCTTCGCCCAGGGTGATGGCTACACCTTC.

This chain connects TRBV7-3 to TRBJ2-3; 8 bases align to TRBD2. CDR1 SGHTA and CDR2 FQGTGA come from the germline V gene. V lost 5 bases to trimming and J lost 6 bases; unmatched junction nucleotides: 7. The CDR3 covers 14 residues. CDR3 DNA: TGTGCCAGCAGCCCCCCGGGAGGGAGGGATACGCAGTATTTT. Encoded protein: CASSPPGGRDTQYF.

This rearrangement joins TRBV18 to TRBJ1-2; 9 bases are a match to TRBD1. Trimming cost V 3 bases and J 4 bases; bases outside gene matches: 3. The CDR3 contains 14 residues. Germline CDR1 and CDR2: KGHSH and LQKENI. The CDR3 DNA reads as TGTGCCAGCTCACCCGGGACAGGGACCTATGGCTACACCTTC. Translating it yields CASSPGTGTYGYTF. Using reference TRBV18 and TRBJ1-2 for the parts outside the CDR3, the full variable domain is NAGVMQNPRHLVRRRGQEARLRCSPMKGHSHVYWYRQLPEEGLKFMVYLQKENIIDESGMPKERFSAEFPKEGPSILRIQQVVRGDSAAYFCASSPGTGTYGYTFGSGTRLTVV.

The CDR3 DNA reads as TGTGCCAGCAGGTCCGGTCAGGCCTTTTATCCCCTCCACTTT. Residues: CASRSGQAFYPLHF. The chain uses TRBV27 and TRBJ1-6; no clear D. The CDR3 has 14 residues. Germline V gene data show CDR1 as MNHEY and CDR2 as SMNVEV (reference sequence). V lost 6 bases, J lost 13 bases, and 19 bases lay in between.

The genes are TRBV2 and TRBJ2-6; D is unresolved. The CDR3 length is 14 residues. Germline values: CDR1 SNHLY, CDR2 FYNNEI. The V and J ends lost 4 bases and 3 bases respectively, with 7 bases between them. The CDR3 sequence is CASSAGSGANVLTF. CDR3 DNA sequence: TGTGCCAGCAGTGCTGGTAGTGGGGCCAACGTCCTGACTTTC.

This clone was seen only a few times. The genes are TRBV7-8 and TRBJ2-5; no firm D call. V was pared by 5 bases and J by 2 bases, with 9 bases between. Germline V gene sequence: CDR1 SGHVS, CDR2 FQNEAQ. The CDR3 length is 13 residues. This CDR3 reads CASSKTYQETQYF. For the CDR3, the DNA is TGTGCCAGCAGCAAAACTTATCAAGAGACCCAGTACTTC.

The chain has TRBV29-1 and TRBJ1-5, with 9 bases fitting TRBD1. The CDR3 is made up of 14 amino acids. Germline CDR1 is SQVTM and CDR2 is ANQGSEA. Germline trimming cut 6 bases from V and 5 bases from J; bases unmatched to any gene: 8. The CDR3 loop is CSVAGTGKDQPQHF. CDR3 DNA: TGCAGCGTAGCCGGGACAGGGAAAGATCAGCCCCAGCATTTT.

By share of the sample, this clone is medium-sized. The chain has TRBV7-9 and TRBJ2-7; 8 bases agree with TRBD1. Germline V lookup: CDR1 SEHNR, CDR2 FQNEAQ (reference sequence). J was trimmed by 6 bases and V by 6 bases; bases with no gene match: 10. The CDR3 loop spans 14 amino acids. CDR3: CASSLYQGAPEQYF. The DNA for the CDR3 is TGTGCCAGCAGTCTTTATCAGGGGGCCCCCGAGCAGTACTTC.

The CDR3 DNA reads TGTGCCAGCAGCTTGGGGGTCGGGTTCGGAGCTTTCTTT. Its translation is CASSLGVGFGAFF. V gene TRBV5-6 combines with J gene TRBJ1-1; D ambiguous. V was clipped by 0 bases and J by 10 bases, with 13 bases between them. Germline V gene data show CDR1 as SGHDT and CDR2 as YYEEEE. The CDR3 has 13 residues.

CDR3 region: CACGTSGRDTDTQYF. In nucleotides, the CDR3 is TGTGCCTGCGGGACTAGCGGGAGGGACACAGATACGCAGTATTTT. This sequence joins TRBV6-5 and TRBJ2-3; 16 nucleotides align to TRBD2. The V gene's germline CDR1 is MNHEY and CDR2 SVGAGI. V shed 11 bases and J 2 bases; nucleotides not matched to a gene: 4. This CDR3 contains 15 residues.

The rearrangement joins TRBV6-5 to TRBJ1-3; D gene unclear. The CDR3 totals 12 residues. Germline V CDR1 and CDR2: MNHEY, SVGAGI. Deletions cut 7 bases from V and 0 bases from J, with 4 bases between. DNA for the CDR3: TGTGCCAGCAAGGGCTCTGGAAACACCATATATTTT. Its protein is CASKGSGNTIYF.

This sequence joins TRBV6-1 and TRBJ1-5; possible D gene TRBD1, 5 bases. The CDR3 is 14 amino acids. Germline loops: CDR1 MNHNS, CDR2 SASEGT. V shed 2 bases and J shed 8 bases, with 13 bases lying between them. Here the CDR3 reads CASSESGYLKPQHF. The CDR3 DNA is TGTGCCAGCAGTGAATCAGGGTACCTCAAGCCCCAGCATTTT.